The 4 T cell receptor beta chains listed next were all sequenced from one sample in a study of cytomegalovirus exposure and HLA in healthy donors. With 60 Vbeta and 13 Jbeta primers, the PCR was carried out. The protocol was immunoSEQ multiplex PCR, while the TCRdb copy is restricted to in-frame clones and leaves out a portion. The profile covers about 130,000 clones, with more than 80% appearing a single time and approximately 5.6% taken by the ten largest. The specimen sequenced was PBMCs. The receptor set was obtained from a woman in her 40s in good health and CMV-seropositive.

Comment on this clone: The same CDR3 can be traced to other DNA sequences in this sample. V is TRBV18 and J is TRBJ1-1; D not resolved. Per the germline V gene, CDR1 is KGHSH and CDR2 is LQKENI. The ends were cut back, 0 bases at V and 1 base at J, with 6 bases in the middle. The CDR3 is made up of 14 amino acids. CDR3 sequence reads: CASSPPSGNTEAFF. The DNA for the CDR3 is TGTGCCAGCTCACCACCATCGGGGAACACTGAAGCTTTCTTT.

This sequence joins TRBV6-5 and TRBJ1-5; TRBD1 matches 7 bases. CDR1 is MNHEY, CDR2 SVGAGI, per germline. This CDR3 is 15 amino acids long. Trimming at V came to 3 bases and at J to 3 bases, leaving 5 bases not matched to a gene. CDR3 sequence: CASSYSGQLNQPQHF. CDR3 nucleotides: TGTGCCAGCAGTTATTCGGGACAGCTCAATCAGCCCCAGCATTTT.

The chain has TRBV2 and TRBJ2-5, with D unresolved. The CDR3 runs 12 residues. Trimming removed 8 bases from V and 1 base from J, with 8 bases in between. From germline, CDR1 is SNHLY and CDR2 FYNNEI. This chain's CDR3 is CASGLAQETQYF. The CDR3 bases are TGTGCCAGCGGCCTTGCCCAAGAGACCCAGTACTTC.

V gene TRBV5-1 combines with J gene TRBJ2-2; TRBD1 matches at 11 bases. V lost 3 bases to trimming and J lost 6 bases; unmatched junction nucleotides: 7. Germline CDR1 SGHRS, CDR2 YFSETQ. This CDR3 is built from 16 residues. CDR3 coding DNA: TGCGCCAGCAGCTCCACGGGACAGGGGGTATCCGGGGAGCTGTTTTTT. The encoded protein is CASSSTGQGVSGELFF.